This T cell receptor beta chain was identified in a study of shared clonotypes between healthy human individuals. Study details: The donor group consisted of two women and a few men, aged 18 to 49. Each donor contributed plates that comprised three CD4 naive, three CD4 memory, two CD8 naive and one CD8 memory. General study points: Non-shared clonotypes had lower generation probabilities than those shared by all four donors.

To note about this clone: The antigen remains undetermined.

Among the donors, all were Caucasian adults who lived in Nashville, Tennessee. Here immunoSEQ multiplex PCR was the method, and the copy in TCRdb shows in-frame clones only, minus some. The table records about 1.1 million clones, 70% to 80% of them present only once. This clonotype originated in a man between 18 and 29 years old in good health. Some clones in this sample may be carry-over from other donors' samples. Source material: memory CD4+ T cells from PBMCs. As for subset: CD45RA-negative fraction.

CDR3 amino acids: CASSGEAKNIQYF. For the CDR3, the DNA is TGTGCCAGTTCAGGGGAGGCCAAAAACATTCAGTACTTC. The chain recombines TRBV28 with TRBJ2-4, with a possible D match to TRBD1 (6 bases). Germline CDR1 reads MDHEN; CDR2 reads SYDVKM. Trimming cost V 9 bases and J 1 base, with 10 bases left between them. The CDR3 covers 13 residues.